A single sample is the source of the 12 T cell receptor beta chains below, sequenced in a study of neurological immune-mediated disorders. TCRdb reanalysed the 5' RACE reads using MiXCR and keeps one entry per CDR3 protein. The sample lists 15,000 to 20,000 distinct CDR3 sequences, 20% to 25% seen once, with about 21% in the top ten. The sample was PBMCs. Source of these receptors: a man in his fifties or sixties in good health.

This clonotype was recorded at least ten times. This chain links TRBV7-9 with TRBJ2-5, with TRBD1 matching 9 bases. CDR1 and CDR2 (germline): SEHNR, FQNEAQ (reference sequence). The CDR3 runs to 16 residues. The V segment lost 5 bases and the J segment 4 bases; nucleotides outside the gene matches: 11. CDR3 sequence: CASSGRGQGVGETQYF. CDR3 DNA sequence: TGTGCCAGCAGCGGCCGGGGACAGGGAGTTGGAGAGACCCAGTACTTC.

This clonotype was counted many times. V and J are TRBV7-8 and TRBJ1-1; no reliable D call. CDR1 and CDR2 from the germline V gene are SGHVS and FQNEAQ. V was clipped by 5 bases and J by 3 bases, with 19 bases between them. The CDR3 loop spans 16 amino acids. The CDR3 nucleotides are TGTGCCAGCAGCCCCAGGCGTGGGTGGGTTTACACTGAAGCTTTCTTT. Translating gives CASSPRRGWVYTEAFF.

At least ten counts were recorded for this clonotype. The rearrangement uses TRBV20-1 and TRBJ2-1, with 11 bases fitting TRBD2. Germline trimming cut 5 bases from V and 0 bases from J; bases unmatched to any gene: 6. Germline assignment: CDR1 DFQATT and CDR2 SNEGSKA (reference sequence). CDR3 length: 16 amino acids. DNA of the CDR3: TGCAGTGCTCGCCGTAGCGGGGGGGCCTCCTACAATGAGCAGTTCTTC. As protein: CSARRSGGASYNEQFF.

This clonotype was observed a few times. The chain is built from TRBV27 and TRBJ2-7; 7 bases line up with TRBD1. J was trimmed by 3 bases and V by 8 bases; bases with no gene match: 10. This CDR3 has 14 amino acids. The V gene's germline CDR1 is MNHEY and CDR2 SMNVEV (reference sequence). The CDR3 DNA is TGTGCCAGCCGGGGAAGGGGGCCCTACTACGAGCAGTACTTC. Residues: CASRGRGPYYEQYF.

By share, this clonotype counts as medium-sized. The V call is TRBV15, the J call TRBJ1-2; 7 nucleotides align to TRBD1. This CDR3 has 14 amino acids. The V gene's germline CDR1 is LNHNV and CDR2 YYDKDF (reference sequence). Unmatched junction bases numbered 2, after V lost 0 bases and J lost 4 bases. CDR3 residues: CATSRDRTGYGYTF. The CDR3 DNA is TGTGCCACCAGCAGAGATCGGACAGGCTATGGCTACACCTTC.

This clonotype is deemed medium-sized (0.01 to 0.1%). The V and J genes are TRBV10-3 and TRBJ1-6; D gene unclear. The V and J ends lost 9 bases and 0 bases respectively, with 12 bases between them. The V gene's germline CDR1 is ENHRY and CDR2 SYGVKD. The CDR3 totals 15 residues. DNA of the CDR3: TGTGCCATTTCGATGGAGAACTCCTATAATTCACCCCTCCACTTT. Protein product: CAISMENSYNSPLHF.

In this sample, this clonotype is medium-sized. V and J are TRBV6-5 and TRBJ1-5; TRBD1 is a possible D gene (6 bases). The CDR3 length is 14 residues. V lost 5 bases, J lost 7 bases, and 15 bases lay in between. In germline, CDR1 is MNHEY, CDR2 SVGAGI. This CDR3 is CASSPDRGVQPQHF. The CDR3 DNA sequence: TGTGCCAGCAGTCCGGATAGGGGGGTCCAGCCCCAGCATTTT.

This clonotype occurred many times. In DNA, the CDR3 is TGCAGTGCTAGAGATAGGGCAAGCTCCTATAATTCACCCCTCCACTTT. Its translation is CSARDRASSYNSPLHF. V and J are TRBV20-1 and TRBJ1-6; D not resolved. Germline CDR1 and CDR2: DFQATT and SNEGSKA (reference sequence). Trimming left V 0 bases short and J 0 bases short, with 9 bases between. There are 16 residues in the CDR3.

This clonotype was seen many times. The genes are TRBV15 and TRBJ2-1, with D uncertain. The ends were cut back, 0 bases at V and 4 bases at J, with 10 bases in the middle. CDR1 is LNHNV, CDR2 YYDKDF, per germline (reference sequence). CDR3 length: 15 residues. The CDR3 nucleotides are TGTGCCACCAGCAGAGAGTGGGCCGGGTACAATGAGCAGTTCTTC. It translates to CATSREWAGYNEQFF.

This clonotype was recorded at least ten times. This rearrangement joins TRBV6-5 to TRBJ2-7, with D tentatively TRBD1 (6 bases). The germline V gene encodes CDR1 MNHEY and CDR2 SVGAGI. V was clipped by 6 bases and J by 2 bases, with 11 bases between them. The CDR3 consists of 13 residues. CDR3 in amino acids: CASRTGTTYEQYF. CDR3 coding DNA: TGTGCCAGCAGAACCGGGACAACCTACGAGCAGTACTTC.

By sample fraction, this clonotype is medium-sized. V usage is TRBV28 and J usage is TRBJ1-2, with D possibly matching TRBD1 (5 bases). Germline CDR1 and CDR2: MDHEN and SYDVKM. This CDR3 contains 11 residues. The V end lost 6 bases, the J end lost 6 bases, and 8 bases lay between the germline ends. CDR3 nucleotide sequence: TGTGCCAGCAGAATACAGGATGGCTACACCTTC. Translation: CASRIQDGYTF.

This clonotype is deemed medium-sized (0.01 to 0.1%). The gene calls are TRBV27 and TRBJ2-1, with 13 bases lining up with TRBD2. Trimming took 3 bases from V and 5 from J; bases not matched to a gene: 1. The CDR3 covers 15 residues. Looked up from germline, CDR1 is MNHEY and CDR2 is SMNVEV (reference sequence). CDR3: CASSLGTSGNNEQFF. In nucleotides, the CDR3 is TGTGCCAGCAGTTTGGGGACTAGCGGGAACAATGAGCAGTTCTTC.